The 26 T cell receptor beta chains given below trace back to one sample, sequenced in a study of T cells in women clearing cervical HPV infection. Using immunoSEQ multiplex PCR, the repertoire was profiled, and TCRdb retains in-frame clones only, with some absent. Recorded for this sample: some 39,000 clones. Sequences were obtained from blood buffy coat. These receptors were obtained from a woman between 18 and 75 years old with a cervical HPV16 infection that either progressed to CIN3+ or cleared (not recorded which).

Details on this clone: Coverage ceases 3 residues before the CDR3 finishes, and the germline J gene fills in the end. This rearrangement joins TRBV20-1 to TRBJ1-5; 7 nucleotides align to TRBD1. The V gene end was trimmed by 6 bases and the J gene end by 4 bases; junction bases not matched to a gene: 9. The CDR3 length is 14 residues. Germline V gene data show CDR1 as DFQATT and CDR2 as SNEGSKA (reference sequence). Incomplete CDR3 DNA: TGCAGTGCGGGAGAAACAGGGGTTAATCAGCCC. This gives the protein CSAGETGVNQP. The entire CDR3 reads CSAGETGVNQPQHF.

Note on this clone: The read terminates 3 residues ahead of where the CDR3 ends, so the germline J gene completes it. V is TRBV5-1 and J is TRBJ2-5; 12 nucleotides line up with TRBD2. The V gene end was trimmed by 4 bases and the J gene end by 5 bases; junction bases not matched to a gene: 9. The germline V gene encodes CDR1 SGHRS and CDR2 YFSETQ. There are 16 residues in the CDR3. Here the CDR3 reads CASSPTSGGYGETQYF. The CDR3 bases that were read are TGCGCCAGCAGCCCGACTAGCGGGGGATATGGCGAGACC.

This CDR3 is CASSPGDRDQETQYF. The sequenced CDR3 bases are TGTGCCAGCTCACCCGGGGACAGGGACCAAGAGACG. The J gene is TRBJ2-3, the V gene TRBV18; 9 bases agree with TRBD1. Read coverage stops 3 residues before the CDR3 terminus; the germline J gene supplies the remainder. CDR1 and CDR2 (germline): KGHSH, LQKENI. The CDR3 has 15 amino acids.

In regard to this clone: The sequence runs out 3 residues before the end of the CDR3; the remainder is reconstructed from the germline J gene. This sequence joins TRBV5-1 and TRBJ2-2; 8 bases agree with TRBD2. The CDR3 has 15 amino acids. J was trimmed by 3 bases and V by 4 bases; bases with no gene match: 5. The germline V gene encodes CDR1 SGHRS and CDR2 YFSETQ. CDR3 sequence reads: CASSREGGDTGELFF. Partial CDR3 DNA: TGCGCCAGCAGCCGGGAGGGAGGGGACACCGGGGAG.

A note on this clone: Sequencing ends 3 residues short of the CDR3 end; the germline J gene provides the rest. The sample carries other DNA sequences with the same CDR3. The chain recombines TRBV20-1 with TRBJ1-3; D gene unclear. CDR1 and CDR2 (germline): DFQATT, SNEGSKA (reference sequence). The CDR3 is 16 residues long. V lost 1 base to trimming and J lost 1 base, with 14 bases between them. This CDR3 reads CSARASGVSSGNTIYF. The DNA read from the CDR3 is TGCAGTGCTAGAGCCTCAGGTGTTTCGTCTGGAAACACC.

On this clone itself: The CDR3 end falls 3 residues outside the read, so it is completed with the germline J gene. The chain combines TRBV23-1 with TRBJ2-1, with TRBD2 matching over 7 bases. TRBV23-1 belongs to the ORF category, with a function that is uncertain. J gave up 7 bases and V 0 bases, and 12 bases lay outside the gene matches. This CDR3 is 17 amino acids long. The CDR3 loop reads CASSQSSSGREENEQFF. The CDR3 DNA, read in part, is TGCGCCAGCAGTCAATCGTCTTCGGGGAGGGAGGAGAATGAG.

The CDR3: CAIGQGINSPLHF. CDR3 DNA (partial): TGTGCCATAGGACAGGGCATTAATTCACCC. The rearrangement joins TRBV10-3 to TRBJ1-6; TRBD1 matches at 8 bases. The CDR3 goes on 3 residues after the read ends, and that part is filled in from the germline J gene. The CDR3 loop spans 13 amino acids. V dropped 9 bases and J dropped 6; count of bases not matched to a gene: 4. Germline V gene sequence: CDR1 ENHRY, CDR2 SYGVKD.

A remark on this clone: The sequence runs out 3 residues before the end of the CDR3; the remainder is reconstructed from the germline J gene. The V gene is TRBV7-2, the J gene TRBJ2-5; D is unresolved. Deletions cut 1 base from V and 6 bases from J, with 6 bases between. The CDR3 extends over 12 amino acids. Per germline, CDR1 SGHTA and CDR2 FQGNSA. Incomplete CDR3 DNA: TGTGCCAGCAGCTTAGTTCTAAAGACC. Its protein product is CASSLVLKT. The CDR3 as a whole reads CASSLVLKTQYF.

Concerning this clone itself: The CDR3 is cut off 3 residues early in the read; its end comes from the germline J gene. The chain employs TRBV7-9 and TRBJ1-1; D is ambiguous. There are 13 residues in the CDR3. The V end was cut by 1 base, the J end by 4 bases, with 7 bases between. Per the germline V gene, CDR1 is SEHNR and CDR2 is FQNEAQ (reference sequence). The CDR3 loop is CASSLEPRTEAFF. The sequenced part of the CDR3 DNA is TGTGCCAGCAGCTTAGAGCCACGCACTGAA.

CDR3 sequence: CASSTTPGQGDRYNEQFF. CDR3 DNA (partial): TGTGCCAGCAGCACAACACCGGGACAGGGGGATCGCTACAATGAG. The chain has TRBV7-3 and TRBJ2-1, with 11 bases aligning to TRBD1. Read data end 3 residues before the CDR3 end; the end is taken from the germline J gene. The CDR3 has 18 residues. Germline V gives CDR1 SGHTA, CDR2 FQGTGA. The J segment lost 3 bases and the V segment lost 5 bases, leaving 12 bases of the junction unmatched.

Points on this clone: The read finishes 3 residues shy of the CDR3 end, and the germline J gene is used to complete it. The chain carries TRBV13 and TRBJ1-1, with 8 bases identical to TRBD1. The CDR3 loop spans 14 amino acids. Looked up from germline, CDR1 is PRHDT and CDR2 is FYEKMQ (reference sequence). The sequenced CDR3 bases are TGTGCCAGCAGCATGGACAGGGAGTACGACGAA. Translated: CASSMDREYDE. The whole CDR3 sequence is CASSMDREYDEAFF.

Worth noting for this clone: The CDR3 is cut off 3 residues early in the read; its end comes from the germline J gene. V is TRBV2 and J is TRBJ1-2; D is uncertain. Germline V gives CDR1 SNHLY, CDR2 FYNNEI. This CDR3 is 14 amino acids long. The V and J ends lost 0 bases and 5 bases respectively, with 10 bases between them. The sequenced part of the CDR3 DNA is TGTGCCAGCAGTGAAGCGAACCCACGGTATGGC. This codes for CASSEANPRYG. The full-length CDR3 reads as CASSEANPRYGYTF. Complete variable domain (other parts from reference TRBV2 and TRBJ1-2): EPEVTQTPSHQVTQMGQEVILRCVPISNHLYFYWYRQILGQKVEFLVSFYNNEISEKSEIFDDQFSVERPDGSNFTLKIRSTKLEDSAMYFCASSEANPRYGYTFGSGTRLTVV.

Remarks on this clone: The observed sequence ends 3 residues before the CDR3 terminus, with the missing tail filled in from the germline J gene. This chain joins TRBV19 and TRBJ1-1; D call uncertain. The CDR3 has 13 amino acids. The V and J ends lost 3 bases and 4 bases respectively, with 9 bases between them. The V gene's germline CDR1 is LNHDA and CDR2 SQIVND (reference sequence). The CDR3 bases that were read are TGTGCCAGTAGTATGCAGGCGGGCACTGAA. The encoded protein is CASSMQAGTE. The entire CDR3 protein reads CASSMQAGTEAFF.

About this clone: The read ends 3 residues before the CDR3 terminus; that terminus is restored from the germline J gene. The chain couples TRBV29-1 to TRBJ1-2; D may be TRBD1 (5 bases). The V end lost 4 bases, the J end lost 7 bases, and 16 bases lay between the germline ends. Germline V gene data show CDR1 as SQVTM and CDR2 as ANQGSEA. This CDR3 region has 13 residues. Here the CDR3 reads CSVVWSYQGGYTF. The sequenced part of the CDR3 DNA is TGCAGCGTTGTATGGTCCTACCAGGGTGGC. The entire variable domain, with the rest obtained from reference TRBV29-1 and TRBJ1-2, is as follows: SAVISQKPSRDICQRGTSLTIQCQVDSQVTMMFWYRQQPGQSLTLIATANQGSEATYESGFVIDKFPISRPNLTFSTLTVSNMSPEDSSIYLCSVVWSYQGGYTFGSGTRLTVV.

Of note for this clone: Sequencing ends 3 residues short of the CDR3 end; the germline J gene provides the rest. This rearrangement joins TRBV20-1 to TRBJ1-3; 7 nucleotides align to TRBD1. The V gene's germline CDR1 is DFQATT and CDR2 SNEGSKA (reference sequence). The CDR3 contains 16 residues. V lost 1 base, J lost 7 bases, and 13 bases stayed unmatched. CDR3 DNA, as far as it was read: TGCAGTGCTAGAGCCATCGAATTGACAGGGATCAACACC. It yields the protein CSARAIELTGINT. The CDR3 reads in full as CSARAIELTGINTIYF.

Regarding this clone: The CDR3 goes on 3 residues after the read ends, and that part is filled in from the germline J gene. V is TRBV20-1 and J is TRBJ2-5; 9 bases match TRBD2. The V and J ends lost 1 base and 1 base, in that order; junction bases with no gene match: 7. CDR3 length equals 16 residues. The germline CDR1 and CDR2 sequences are DFQATT and SNEGSKA (reference sequence). The covered CDR3 bases are TGCAGTGCTAGAGGTGCTAGCGGGGCCCCCCAAGAGACC. It translates to CSARGASGAPQET. Given in full, the CDR3 is CSARGASGAPQETQYF.

Remarks on this clone: The read finishes 3 residues shy of the CDR3 end, and the germline J gene is used to complete it. V is TRBV19 and J is TRBJ1-5, with 7 bases fitting TRBD1. This CDR3 contains 13 residues. V lost 8 bases, J lost 4 bases, and 5 bases stayed unmatched. Germline assignment: CDR1 LNHDA and CDR2 SQIVND (reference sequence). CDR3 in amino acids: CASATGINQPQHF. The sequenced CDR3 bases are TGTGCCAGTGCGACAGGGATAAATCAGCCC.

With regard to this clone: The read is 3 residues too short to cover the CDR3 end, so that end is filled in from the germline J gene. The chain employs TRBV20-1 and TRBJ2-3, with 9 bases that match TRBD1. Germline CDR1 reads DFQATT; CDR2 reads SNEGSKA (reference sequence). The CDR3 has 15 residues. CDR3 DNA, as far as it was read: TGCAGTGTTCAGACCCTGGGACAGGGTGATCAGCCG. Translated, it gives CSVQTLGQGDQP. The entire CDR3 sequence reads CSVQTLGQGDQPQYF.

Points on this clone: The read is 3 residues too short to cover the CDR3 end, so that end is filled in from the germline J gene. The chain couples TRBV5-4 to TRBJ2-5; TRBD2 might be the D (7 bases). The CDR3 has 15 amino acids. Trimming left V 4 bases short and J 2 bases short, with 15 bases between. The germline V gene has CDR1 SGHNT and CDR2 YYREEE (reference sequence). Here the CDR3 reads CASSPQGGVQETQYF. The sequenced CDR3 bases are TGTGCCAGCAGCCCTCAAGGGGGGGTACAAGAGACC.

Comment on this clone: The read falls 3 residues short of the CDR3 end, and the missing part is taken from the germline J gene. The J gene is TRBJ2-2, the V gene TRBV6-1; 7 nucleotides align to TRBD2. Germline lookup yields CDR1 MNHNS and CDR2 SASEGT. This CDR3 comprises 15 residues. The CDR3 bases that were read are TGTGCCAGCAGTGAATTTCGGGGGGTAGCTGAAAAG. Residues: CASSEFRGVAEK. The full-length CDR3 reads as CASSEFRGVAEKLFF.

On this clone itself: The missing CDR3 end, 3 residues past where the read stops, is filled in from the germline J gene. This chain joins TRBV2 and TRBJ2-3; D is uncertain. Germline assignment: CDR1 SNHLY and CDR2 FYNNEI. The CDR3 contains 14 residues. CDR3 sequence reads: CASSEEGRTQPQYF. Incomplete CDR3 DNA: TGTGCCAGCAGTGAAGAAGGTAGAACACAGCCG.

About this clone itself: The CDR3 goes on 3 residues after the read ends, and that part is filled in from the germline J gene. This chain uses TRBV20-1 with TRBJ2-7, with TRBD2 identical over 9 bases. The CDR3 contains 18 residues. Germline lookup yields CDR1 DFQATT and CDR2 SNEGSKA (reference sequence). Trimming removed 6 bases from V and 3 bases from J; junction bases left unmatched: 21. The CDR3 protein is CSAGDVAGVGSKVYEQYF. The sequenced part of the CDR3 DNA is TGCAGTGCAGGGGATGTAGCGGGGGTGGGGTCGAAAGTCTACGAG.

A note on this clone: The read terminates 3 residues before the CDR3 end, so the remaining end is supplied by the germline J gene. The chain links TRBV7-7 to TRBJ2-1; possibly TRBD2 for D (5 bases). V lost 5 bases and J lost 6, with 17 bases in between. The CDR3 spans 15 residues. Looked up from germline, CDR1 is SSHAT and CDR2 is FNYEAQ (reference sequence). The DNA read from the CDR3 is TGTGCCAGCAGCCCTGTGGCCGGGGTCGGCAATGAG. Translation: CASSPVAGVGNE. From start to end, the CDR3 is CASSPVAGVGNEQFF.

Details on this clone: The CDR3 end falls 3 residues outside the read, so it is completed with the germline J gene. V is TRBV6-1 and J is TRBJ2-4, with a possible D match to TRBD1 (7 bases). This CDR3 spans 15 amino acids. In germline, CDR1 is MNHNS, CDR2 SASEGT. The CDR3 is CASSEEGGGNYGQYF. The CDR3 DNA, read in part, is TGTGCCAGCAGTGAAGAAGGAGGGGGCAACTATGGT.

Remarks on this clone: Sequencing ends 3 residues short of the CDR3 end; the germline J gene provides the rest. The chain has TRBV7-9 and TRBJ2-3, with D maybe TRBD2 (5 bases). This CDR3 contains 14 residues. V shed 3 bases and J shed 2 bases, with 9 bases lying between them. Germline CDR1 is SEHNR and CDR2 is FQNEAQ (reference sequence). The CDR3 sequence: CASSFGLNTDTQYF. Incomplete CDR3 DNA: TGTGCCAGCAGCTTCGGACTTAACACAGATACG.

About this clone: Read sequence stops 3 residues before the CDR3 end, and the germline J gene provides the missing end. The J gene is TRBJ2-1, the V gene TRBV2; 7 bases match TRBD2. V dropped 10 bases and J dropped 7; count of bases not matched to a gene: 7. Germline CDR1 is SNHLY and CDR2 is FYNNEI. CDR3 size: 12 residues. Here the CDR3 reads CATRGDENEQFF. Partial CDR3 DNA: TGTGCCACCCGGGGGGATGAAAATGAG.